Below, one TCR beta chain is given with its context. No antigen is known for it. This entry comes from a study of early T cells in non-severe SARS-CoV-2 infection. The wider study: It was bulk RNA from unsorted whole blood that was sequenced, and the chains were unpaired.

General study points: Clonotype matching in VDJdb favored anti-spike CD8 responses and did not capture private and CD4 specificities.

Individual cDNA molecules each received unique molecular identifiers attached to them. TCRdb recomputed calls from the 5' RACE reads with MiXCR, one row per CDR3 protein. The top ten clones hold more than 1.5% of a sample with 70,000 or so distinct CDR3 sequences, more than 9% of them seen once. With 4 bases clipped from V and 1 base from J, the junction kept 6 bases outside the gene matches. The CDR3 loop spans 15 amino acids. In germline, CDR1 is SGDLS, CDR2 YYNGEE. This TCR was sampled from an adult who was a healthcare worker with PCR-confirmed SARS-CoV-2 infection or an uninfected control (not recorded which). V gene TRBV9 combines with J gene TRBJ2-3; 7 nucleotides align to TRBD1. Sequences were obtained from whole blood. CDR3 nucleotides: TGTGCCAGCAGCTTGACAGGGTGGGGCACAGATACGCAGTATTTT. This encodes CASSLTGWGTDTQYF.